This is a list of T cell receptor beta chains from one sample in a study of T cells after yellow fever vaccination. TCRdb recomputed calls from the 5' RACE reads with MiXCR, one row per CDR3 protein. The sample has a few hundred thousand distinct CDR3 sequences; approximately 13% are singletons. Source: CD4+ T cells sorted from PBMCs, taken 45 days after the yellow fever booster vaccination. The origin of the receptors is a man aged 25 to 45 who received the YFV17D yellow fever vaccine. Each CDR3 is given with its conserved first and last residue. A D gene is named only where the DNA matches it firmly. Not every row has a clone size; where given, it reads once, few, many or a size class.

>TRBD2|TRBJ2-1|TRBV30|many
CAWSVGLAGALTGQFF
TGTGCCTGGAGTGTGGGACTAGCGGGAGCCCTGACGGGACAGTTCTTC
>TRBD1|TRBJ2-7|TRBV4-3|-
CASSLETGTGVYEQYF
TGCGCCAGCAGCCTCGAAACCGGGACAGGGGTCTACGAGCAGTACTTC
>-|TRBJ2-2|TRBV4-3|-
CASSQEGLRRNTGELFF
TGCGCCAGCAGCCAAGAAGGGCTGAGACGTAACACCGGGGAGCTGTTTTTT
>-|TRBJ1-2|TRBV10-2|-
CASLSSSLRGGYTF
TGCGCCAGCCTTAGCTCCTCCCTACGGGGAGGCTACACCTTC
>-|TRBJ2-7|TRBV6-5|many
CASTRGNSYEQYF
TGTGCCAGCACTAGGGGTAACTCCTACGAGCAGTACTTC
>-|TRBJ1-2|TRBV15|-
CATRIAGINYGYTF
TGTGCCACCAGAATCGCAGGGATTAACTATGGCTACACCTTC
>TRBD2|TRBJ2-1|TRBV3-1|few
CASSQERSGMANEQFF
TGTGCCAGCAGCCAAGAACGTAGCGGGATGGCCAATGAGCAGTTCTTC
>TRBD2|TRBJ2-1|TRBV5-1|many
CASSSSGSSYNEQFF
TGTGCCAGCAGTTCTAGCGGTAGCTCCTACAATGAGCAGTTCTTC
>TRBD2|TRBJ2-7|TRBV5-1|-
CASSSTGLATYEQYF
TGCGCCAGCAGCTCAACGGGACTAGCTACCTACGAGCAGTACTTC
>TRBD1|TRBJ2-7|TRBV7-3|-
CASSPRDRGGEQYF
TGTGCCAGCAGCCCCAGGGACAGGGGGGGAGAGCAGTACTTC